These T cell receptor beta chains were read from a single sample in a study of T-cell memory formation after mild COVID-19. MiXCR, applied by TCRdb to the 5' RACE reads, yields one record per CDR3 protein. The sample yields under 150,000 distinct CDR3 sequences, about a fifth seen once. What was sequenced was PBMCs or a T cell subset sorted from them (not recorded which). Receptor source: a man younger than 35 who had mild COVID-19 (a few samples of this study predate the infection). Cell type and time point are not known. The CDR3 runs from the conserved cysteine through the conserved F or W. Fields, in order: J gene, V gene, D gene, clone size, CDR3 protein, CDR3 DNA. D genes are given only for firm matches. Part of the rows lack a size; the others show once, few, many or a class for expanded clones.

TRBJ2-7,TRBV3-1,.,few,CASSLGRDQEQYF,TGTGCCAGCAGCCTTGGACGGGATCAGGAGCAGTACTTC
TRBJ1-2,TRBV7-2,.,few,CASSLTSNYGYTF,TGTGCCAGCAGCTTAACGAGCAACTATGGCTACACCTTC
TRBJ2-7,TRBV6-2/TRBV6-3,.,many,CASSYSGSYEQYF,TGTGCCAGCAGTTACTCGGGCTCCTACGAGCAGTACTTC
TRBJ2-7,TRBV20-1,TRBD1,.,CSARAPDRGPYEQYF,TGCAGTGCTAGAGCTCCGGACAGGGGGCCCTACGAGCAGTACTTC
TRBJ2-5,TRBV19,.,.,CASSNGRLGHPSETQYF,TGTGCCAGTAGTAACGGGCGACTAGGCCATCCATCGGAGACCCAGTACTTC
TRBJ2-5,TRBV4-3,.,.,CASSQAGIRGLGAETQYF,TGCGCCAGCAGCCAAGCGGGCATTCGGGGCCTAGGGGCTGAGACCCAGTACTTC
TRBJ1-6,TRBV7-3,TRBD1,.,CASSATGGNSPLHF,TGTGCCAGCAGCGCAACAGGGGGTAACTCACCCCTCCACTTT
TRBJ2-2,TRBV25-1,TRBD2,many,CASSEAGEAGELFF,TGTGCCAGCAGTGAGGCGGGGGAGGCCGGGGAGCTGTTTTTT
TRBJ1-5,TRBV6-2/TRBV6-3,.,.,CASSYSEGTGRFSNQPQHF,TGTGCCAGCAGTTACTCGGAGGGGACGGGTCGATTCAGCAATCAGCCCCAGCATTTT
TRBJ2-1,TRBV4-1,.,.,CASSQAVGDNEQFF,TGCGCCAGCAGCCAAGCTGTGGGCGACAATGAGCAGTTCTTC
TRBJ2-7,TRBV18,.,.,CASSHSGTYEQYF,TGTGCCAGCTCACACAGTGGGACCTACGAGCAGTACTTC
TRBJ2-1,TRBV4-3,.,.,CASSQDGTYNEQFF,TGCGCCAGCAGCCAAGATGGGACCTACAATGAGCAGTTCTTC
TRBJ1-4,TRBV20-1,.,.,CSARGPTTNEKLFF,TGCAGTGCTAGAGGCCCGACAACTAATGAAAAACTGTTTTTT
TRBJ2-2,TRBV28,.,few,CASSSENTGELFF,TGTGCCAGCAGCAGCGAGAACACCGGGGAGCTGTTTTTT
TRBJ2-5,TRBV29-1,.,.,CSAGGETQYF,TGCAGCGCCGGTGGGGAGACCCAGTACTTC
TRBJ1-5,TRBV7-6,.,.,CASSLEGGDDQPQHF,TGTGCCAGCAGCTTAGAAGGGGGGGATGATCAGCCCCAGCATTTT
TRBJ1-2,TRBV7-9,TRBD1,few,CASSSEAGQWLYGYTF,TGTGCCAGCAGCTCCGAAGCGGGACAGTGGCTCTATGGCTACACCTTC
TRBJ2-5,TRBV4-3,.,many,CASSQREGAGETQYF,TGCGCCAGCAGCCAACGGGAAGGGGCGGGAGAGACCCAGTACTTC
TRBJ2-5,TRBV6-2/TRBV6-3,.,once,CASSYLDRAGAQYF,TGTGCCAGCAGTTACCTTGACAGAGCCGGGGCCCAGTACTTC
TRBJ2-5,TRBV10-3,TRBD1,.,CAITYRDRVQETQYF,TGTGCCATCACATACCGGGACAGGGTTCAAGAGACCCAGTACTTC
TRBJ1-2,TRBV7-2,TRBD1,.,CASNPQGGYGYTF,TGTGCCAGCAACCCACAGGGGGGCTATGGCTACACCTTC
TRBJ1-2,TRBV27,.,few,CASSPGQTYGYTF,TGTGCCAGCAGTCCCGGACAGACTTATGGCTACACCTTC
TRBJ2-3,TRBV6-5,TRBD2,few,CASSGTRPSTDTQYF,TGTGCCAGCAGCGGGACTAGGCCTAGCACAGATACGCAGTATTTT
TRBJ2-5,TRBV5-1,TRBD2,.,CASSPELAGIETQYF,TGCGCCAGCAGTCCGGAACTAGCGGGGATTGAGACCCAGTACTTC
TRBJ2-7,TRBV10-3,.,few,CAISEGSFYEQYF,TGTGCCATCAGTGAAGGATCTTTCTACGAGCAGTACTTC
TRBJ1-2,TRBV7-9,.,.,CASSLAGQGPDYGYTF,TGTGCCAGCAGCTTAGCGGGTCAGGGGCCGGACTATGGCTACACCTTC
TRBJ2-1,TRBV27,TRBD2,.,CASSLTSGGLYNEQFF,TGTGCCAGCAGTTTGACTAGCGGGGGCCTCTACAATGAGCAGTTCTTC
TRBJ2-2,TRBV28,.,.,CASSFASRGVTGELFF,TGTGCCAGCAGTTTCGCTTCTAGAGGGGTTACCGGGGAGCTGTTTTTT
TRBJ2-7,TRBV5-1,TRBD2,few,CASPLAGHEQYF,TGCGCCAGTCCCCTAGCGGGCCACGAGCAGTACTTC
TRBJ2-5,TRBV9,.,.,CASTSGVARQETQYF,TGTGCCAGCACCTCCGGGGTAGCGCGCCAAGAGACCCAGTACTTC
TRBJ1-3,TRBV7-8,.,few,CASSLAVVPISGNTIYF,TGTGCCAGCAGCTTAGCGGTCGTCCCAATCTCTGGAAACACCATATATTTT
TRBJ2-1,TRBV9,TRBD2,.,CASSVIAGGNNEQFF,TGTGCCAGCAGCGTCATAGCGGGGGGAAACAATGAGCAGTTCTTC
TRBJ2-3,TRBV9,TRBD1,.,CASSVRDRGSDTQYF,TGTGCCAGCAGCGTCCGGGACAGGGGGTCCGATACGCAGTATTTT
TRBJ1-1,TRBV7-6,TRBD1,.,CASSLGPGTGIGEAFF,TGTGCCAGCAGCTTGGGACCCGGGACAGGGATAGGTGAAGCTTTCTTT
TRBJ2-7,TRBV5-1,TRBD2,few,CASSEGWPSGDYEQYF,TGCGCCAGCAGCGAAGGGTGGCCTAGCGGCGACTACGAGCAGTACTTC
TRBJ2-7,TRBV28,.,few,CASRHTVSYEQYF,TGTGCCAGTCGACACACGGTTTCCTACGAGCAGTACTTC
TRBJ2-3,TRBV10-3,.,.,CAISEGGDTQYF,TGTGCCATCAGTGAGGGTGGAGATACGCAGTATTTT
TRBJ2-1,TRBV11-2,TRBD2,few,CASSSRTSGGVNEQFF,TGTGCCAGCAGCTCCCGGACTAGCGGGGGGGTCAATGAGCAGTTCTTC
TRBJ2-3,TRBV7-8,TRBD1,many,CASSLVRDRGREDTQYF,TGTGCCAGCAGCTTAGTGAGGGACAGGGGGCGTGAAGATACGCAGTATTTT
TRBJ2-6,TRBV9,.,few,CASSPRLDSPSGANVLTF,TGTGCCAGCAGCCCGCGCCTAGACAGTCCCTCTGGGGCCAACGTCCTGACTTTC
TRBJ1-5,TRBV30,.,once,CAWARGQLPNQPQHF,TGTGCCTGGGCCCGGGGGCAGTTACCTAATCAGCCCCAGCATTTT
TRBJ2-5,TRBV6-6,.,.,CASSGAAAETQYF,TGTGCCAGCAGCGGAGCGGCGGCCGAGACCCAGTACTTC
TRBJ1-2,TRBV6-2/TRBV6-3,.,.,CASSSDIDRNYGYTF,TGTGCCAGCAGTTCCGACATCGACAGAAACTATGGCTACACCTTC
TRBJ2-6,TRBV9,.,few,CASSVEGESSGANVLTF,TGTGCCAGCAGCGTAGAGGGAGAGAGCTCTGGGGCCAACGTCCTGACTTTC
TRBJ2-1,TRBV12-3/TRBV12-4,.,.,CASSLRPEFNEQFF,TGTGCCAGCAGTTTAAGACCGGAGTTCAATGAGCAGTTCTTC